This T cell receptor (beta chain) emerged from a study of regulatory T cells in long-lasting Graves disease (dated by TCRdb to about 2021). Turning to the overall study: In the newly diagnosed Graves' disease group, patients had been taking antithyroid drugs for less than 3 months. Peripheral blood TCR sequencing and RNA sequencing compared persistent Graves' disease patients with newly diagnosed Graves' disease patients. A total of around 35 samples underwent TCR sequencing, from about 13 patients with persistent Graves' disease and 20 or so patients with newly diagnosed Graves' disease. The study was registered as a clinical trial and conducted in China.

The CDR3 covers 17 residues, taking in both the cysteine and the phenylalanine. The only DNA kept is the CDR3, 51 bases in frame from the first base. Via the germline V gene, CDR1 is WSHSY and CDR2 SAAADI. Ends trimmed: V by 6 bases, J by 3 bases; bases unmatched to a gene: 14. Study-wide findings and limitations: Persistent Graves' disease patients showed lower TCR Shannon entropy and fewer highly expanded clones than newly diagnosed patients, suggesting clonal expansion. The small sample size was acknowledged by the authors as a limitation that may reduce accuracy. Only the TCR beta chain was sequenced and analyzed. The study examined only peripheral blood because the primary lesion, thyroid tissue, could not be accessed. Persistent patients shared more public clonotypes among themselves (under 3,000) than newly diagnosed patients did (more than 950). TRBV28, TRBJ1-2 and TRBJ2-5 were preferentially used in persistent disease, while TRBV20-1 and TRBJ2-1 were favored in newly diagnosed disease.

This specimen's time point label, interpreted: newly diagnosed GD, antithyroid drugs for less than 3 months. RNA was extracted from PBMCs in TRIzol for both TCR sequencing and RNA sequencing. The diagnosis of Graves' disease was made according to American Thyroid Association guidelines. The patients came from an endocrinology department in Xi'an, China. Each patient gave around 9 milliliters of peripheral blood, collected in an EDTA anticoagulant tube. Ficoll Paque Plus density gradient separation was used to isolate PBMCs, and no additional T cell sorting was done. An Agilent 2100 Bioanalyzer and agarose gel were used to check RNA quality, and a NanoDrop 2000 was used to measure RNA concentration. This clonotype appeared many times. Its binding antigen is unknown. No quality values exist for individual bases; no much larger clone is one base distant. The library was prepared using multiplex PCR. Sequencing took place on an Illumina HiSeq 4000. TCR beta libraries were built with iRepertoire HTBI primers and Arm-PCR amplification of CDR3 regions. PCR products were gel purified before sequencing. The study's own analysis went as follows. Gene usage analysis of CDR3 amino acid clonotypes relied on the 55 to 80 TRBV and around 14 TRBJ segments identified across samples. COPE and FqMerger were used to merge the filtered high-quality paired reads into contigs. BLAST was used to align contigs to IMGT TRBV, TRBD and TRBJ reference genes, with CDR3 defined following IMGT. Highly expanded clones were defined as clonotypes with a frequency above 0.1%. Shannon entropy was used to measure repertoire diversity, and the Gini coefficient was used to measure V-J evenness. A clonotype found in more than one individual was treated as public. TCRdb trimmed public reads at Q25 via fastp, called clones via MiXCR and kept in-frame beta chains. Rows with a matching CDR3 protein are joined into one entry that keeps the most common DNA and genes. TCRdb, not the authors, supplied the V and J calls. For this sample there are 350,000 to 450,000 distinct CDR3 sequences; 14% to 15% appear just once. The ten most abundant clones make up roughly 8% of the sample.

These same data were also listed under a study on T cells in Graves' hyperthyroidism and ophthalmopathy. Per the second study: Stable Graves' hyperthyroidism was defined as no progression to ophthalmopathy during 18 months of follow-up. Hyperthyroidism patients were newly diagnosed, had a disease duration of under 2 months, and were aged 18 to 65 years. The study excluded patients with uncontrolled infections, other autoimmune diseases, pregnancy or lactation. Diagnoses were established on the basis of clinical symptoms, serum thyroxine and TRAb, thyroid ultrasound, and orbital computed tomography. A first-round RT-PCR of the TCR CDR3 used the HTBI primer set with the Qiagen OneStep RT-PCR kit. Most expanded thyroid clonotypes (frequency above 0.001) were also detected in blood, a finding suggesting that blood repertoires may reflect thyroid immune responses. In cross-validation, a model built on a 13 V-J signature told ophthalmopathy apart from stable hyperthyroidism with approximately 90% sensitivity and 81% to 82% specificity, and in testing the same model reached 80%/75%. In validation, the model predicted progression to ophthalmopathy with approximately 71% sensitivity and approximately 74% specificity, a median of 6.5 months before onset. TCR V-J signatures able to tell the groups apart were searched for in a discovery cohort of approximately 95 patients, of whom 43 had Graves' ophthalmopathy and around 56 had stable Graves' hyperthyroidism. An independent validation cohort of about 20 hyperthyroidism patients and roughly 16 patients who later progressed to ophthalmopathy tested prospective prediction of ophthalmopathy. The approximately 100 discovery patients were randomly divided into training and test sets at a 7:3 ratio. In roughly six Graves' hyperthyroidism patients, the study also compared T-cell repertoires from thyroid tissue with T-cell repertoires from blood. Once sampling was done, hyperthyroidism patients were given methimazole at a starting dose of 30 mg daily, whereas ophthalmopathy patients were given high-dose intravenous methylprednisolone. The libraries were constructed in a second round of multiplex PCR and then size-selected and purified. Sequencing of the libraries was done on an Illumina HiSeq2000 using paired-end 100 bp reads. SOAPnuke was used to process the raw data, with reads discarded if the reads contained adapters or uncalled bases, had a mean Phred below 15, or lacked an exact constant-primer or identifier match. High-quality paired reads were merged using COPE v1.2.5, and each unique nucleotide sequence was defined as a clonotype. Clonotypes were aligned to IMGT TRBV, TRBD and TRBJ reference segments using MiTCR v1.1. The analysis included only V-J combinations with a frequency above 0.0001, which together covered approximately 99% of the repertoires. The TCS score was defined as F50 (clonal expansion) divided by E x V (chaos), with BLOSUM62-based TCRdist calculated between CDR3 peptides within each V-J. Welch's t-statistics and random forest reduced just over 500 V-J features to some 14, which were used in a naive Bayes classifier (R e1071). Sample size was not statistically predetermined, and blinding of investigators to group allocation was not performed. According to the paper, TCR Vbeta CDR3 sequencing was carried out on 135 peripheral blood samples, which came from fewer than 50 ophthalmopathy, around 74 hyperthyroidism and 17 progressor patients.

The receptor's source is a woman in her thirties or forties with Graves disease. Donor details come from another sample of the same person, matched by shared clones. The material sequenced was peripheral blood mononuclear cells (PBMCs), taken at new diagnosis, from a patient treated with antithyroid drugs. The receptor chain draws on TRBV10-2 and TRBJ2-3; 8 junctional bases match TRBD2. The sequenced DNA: TGCGCCAGCAGCGATTTCCCAATCGCGGGAGGTACAGATACGCAGTATTTT. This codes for CASSDFPIAGGTDTQYF.